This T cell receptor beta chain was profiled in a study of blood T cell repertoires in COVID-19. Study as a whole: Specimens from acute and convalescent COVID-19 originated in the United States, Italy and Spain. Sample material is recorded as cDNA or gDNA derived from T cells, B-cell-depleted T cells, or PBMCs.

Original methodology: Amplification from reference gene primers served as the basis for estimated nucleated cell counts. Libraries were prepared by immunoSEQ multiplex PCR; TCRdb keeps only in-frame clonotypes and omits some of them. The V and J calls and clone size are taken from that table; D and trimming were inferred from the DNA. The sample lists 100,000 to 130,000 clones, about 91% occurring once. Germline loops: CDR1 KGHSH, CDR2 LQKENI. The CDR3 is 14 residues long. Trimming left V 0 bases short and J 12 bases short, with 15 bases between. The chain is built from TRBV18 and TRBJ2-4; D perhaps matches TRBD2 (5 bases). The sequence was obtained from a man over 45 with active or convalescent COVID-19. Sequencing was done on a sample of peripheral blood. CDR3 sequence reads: CASSPPSLSSNQYF. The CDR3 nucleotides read TGTGCCAGCTCACCACCGTCCCTCTCTAGCAATCAGTACTTC.